Below, 2 T cell receptor beta chains from the same sample are listed, as sequenced in a study of T cell responses to AZD1222 COVID-19 vaccine. Generated by immunoSEQ multiplex PCR, the TCRdb table keeps only in-frame clones and is missing some. The table records 75,000 to 100,000 clones, approximately 90% of them present only once. Source: peripheral blood, taken on day 0 of AZD1222 vaccination. The source of these receptors is an adult in good health.

The V call is TRBV4-1, the J call TRBJ2-2, with 12 bases aligning to TRBD2. V dropped 3 bases and J dropped 6; count of bases not matched to a gene: 5. Germline assignment: CDR1 MGHRA and CDR2 YSYEKL. The CDR3 totals 16 residues. The CDR3 loop reads CASSQATSGSPGELFF. In DNA, the CDR3 is TGCGCCAGCAGCCAGGCGACTAGCGGGAGCCCCGGGGAGCTGTTTTTT.

This chain joins TRBV19 and TRBJ1-2, with 9 positions matching TRBD1. Trimming removed 3 bases from V and 0 bases from J; junction bases left unmatched: 2. From germline, CDR1 is LNHDA and CDR2 SQIVND (reference sequence). The CDR3 spans 15 residues. Here the CDR3 reads CASSMGQGSNYGYTF. The CDR3 nucleotides read TGTGCCAGTAGTATGGGACAGGGATCTAACTATGGCTACACCTTC.